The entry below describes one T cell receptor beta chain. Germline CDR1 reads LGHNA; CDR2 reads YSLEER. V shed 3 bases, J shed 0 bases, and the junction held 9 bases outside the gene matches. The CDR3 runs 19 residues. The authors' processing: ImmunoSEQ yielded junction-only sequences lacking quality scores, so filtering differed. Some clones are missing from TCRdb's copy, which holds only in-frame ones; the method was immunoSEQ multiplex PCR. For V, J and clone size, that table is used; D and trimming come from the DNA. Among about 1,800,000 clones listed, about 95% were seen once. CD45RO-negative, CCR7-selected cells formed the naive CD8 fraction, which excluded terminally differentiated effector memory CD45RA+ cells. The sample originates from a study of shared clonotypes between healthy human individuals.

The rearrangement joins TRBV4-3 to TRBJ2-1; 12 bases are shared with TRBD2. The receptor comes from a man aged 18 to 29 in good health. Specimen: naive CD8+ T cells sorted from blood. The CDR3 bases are TGCGCCAGCAGCCAGATGACTAGCGGGGGCAGCTCCTCCTACAATGAGCAGTTCTTC. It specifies CASSQMTSGGSSSYNEQFF.